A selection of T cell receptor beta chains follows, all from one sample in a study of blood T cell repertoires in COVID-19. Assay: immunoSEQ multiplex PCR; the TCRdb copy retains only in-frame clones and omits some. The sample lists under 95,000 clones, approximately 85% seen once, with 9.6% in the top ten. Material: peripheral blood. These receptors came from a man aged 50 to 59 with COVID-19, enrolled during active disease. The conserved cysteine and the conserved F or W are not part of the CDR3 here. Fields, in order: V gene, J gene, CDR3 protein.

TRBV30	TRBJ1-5	AWSTGTGRPQPQH
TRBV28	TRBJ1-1	ASKNGGVGNTEAF
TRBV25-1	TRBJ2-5	ASSELGSVETQY
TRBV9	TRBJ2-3	ASSGSDRGDTQY
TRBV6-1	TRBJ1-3	ASSTGATSGNTIY
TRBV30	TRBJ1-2	AWSVPGRVRGYT
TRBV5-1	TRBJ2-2	ASSFQAGFTGELF
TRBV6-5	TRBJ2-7	AKRAASDSYEQY
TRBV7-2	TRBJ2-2	ASSLALGTGRTGELF
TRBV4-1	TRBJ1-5	ASSLQTGSRQPQH
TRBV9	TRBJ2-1	ASSVGGIPLNEQF
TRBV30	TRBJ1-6	AWLRDRGSPLH
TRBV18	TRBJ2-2	ASSPREAERGGTGELF
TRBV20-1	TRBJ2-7	SSTRAYEQY
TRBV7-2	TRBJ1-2	ASSPRPRDGYT
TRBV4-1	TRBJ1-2	ASSQSTPSGYGYT
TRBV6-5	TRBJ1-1	ASSYSTGFSTEAF
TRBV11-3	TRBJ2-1	ASSSDYGNEQF